Described below is a single TCR beta chain sequence and its context. As yet, its antigen is unknown. CDR3 length equals 17 residues. CDR1 SGHTA and CDR2 FQGTGA come from the germline V gene. V was clipped by 4 bases and J by 3 bases; unmatched bases: 13. The data belong to a study of cytomegalovirus exposure and HLA in healthy donors. Study-level background: Among the 398 donors who were genotyped, about 80% fell in the genetic ancestry cluster that is associated with self-reported Caucasian donors. Study-level results: What a later analysis reportedly showed was that an Asian-associated ancestry cluster had fewer N-insertions than the approximately 720-donor mean.

13 Jbeta primers and 60 Vbeta primers were used for the PCR. Assay: immunoSEQ multiplex PCR; the TCRdb copy retains only in-frame clones and omits some. The sample lists approximately 110,000 clones; 78% were seen once. V and J are TRBV7-3 and TRBJ2-3, with 7 positions matching TRBD2. The receptor was isolated from a man aged 40-50 years in good health and CMV-seronegative. Sequenced input: PBMCs. Here the CDR3 reads CASSSRGRGERTDTQYF. The CDR3, as DNA: TGTGCCAGCAGCTCTAGGGGCCGGGGGGAGAGGACAGATACGCAGTATTTT.